This TCR beta chain was sequenced during a study of beta chain features in type 1 diabetes. Every bit of the isolated RNA underwent reverse transcription, so sequencing read expressed TCRB transcripts. Data came from immunoSEQ multiplex PCR; TCRdb stores just in-frame clones and leaves some out. The sample records about 650,000 clones, 12% being singletons. Each of the sorted populations had a purity greater than 95%. The table lists this clone with a few counts. Its cognate antigen is unknown. This CDR3 has 19 residues. V gave up 2 bases and J gave up 2 bases; unmatched junction bases: 9. CDR1 GTSNPN and CDR2 SVGIG come from the germline V gene (reference sequence). General study points: Junctions at VDJ sites from type 1 diabetes patients had fewer insertions and more deletions. Type 1 diabetes patients showed a moderate but significant shortening of TCRB CDR3s in all four CD4+ subsets. High-TCR-expressing cells could be over-represented by cDNA sequencing.

The V call is TRBV30, the J call TRBJ2-1; TRBD2 agrees at 16 bases. Sequencing was carried out using naive CD4+ T cells from blood. This receptor was obtained from a man younger than 45 with type 1 diabetes. The DNA for the CDR3 is TGTGCCTGGAGTTCCGGGACTAGCGGGGGGGCCAGGACCTACAATGAGCAGTTCTTC. Its translation: CAWSSGTSGGARTYNEQFF.